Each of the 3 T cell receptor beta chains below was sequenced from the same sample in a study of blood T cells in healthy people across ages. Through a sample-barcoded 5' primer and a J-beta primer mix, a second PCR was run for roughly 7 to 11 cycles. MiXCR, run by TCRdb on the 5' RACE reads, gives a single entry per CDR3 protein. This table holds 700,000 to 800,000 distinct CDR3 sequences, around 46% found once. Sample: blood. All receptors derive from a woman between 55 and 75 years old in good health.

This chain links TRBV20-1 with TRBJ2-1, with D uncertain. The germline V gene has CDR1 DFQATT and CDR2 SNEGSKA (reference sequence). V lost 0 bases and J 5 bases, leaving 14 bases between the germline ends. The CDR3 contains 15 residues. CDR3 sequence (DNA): TGCAGTGCTAGAGATCTGGAGATAGGCAACAATGAGCAGTTCTTC. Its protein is CSARDLEIGNNEQFF.

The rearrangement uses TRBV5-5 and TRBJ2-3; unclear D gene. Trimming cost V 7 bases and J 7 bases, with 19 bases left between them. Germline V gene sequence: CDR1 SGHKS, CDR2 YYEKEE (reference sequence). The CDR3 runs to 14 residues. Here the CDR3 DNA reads TGTGCCAGCCTTGACCAATTATCCACGAATACGCAGTATTTT. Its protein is CASLDQLSTNTQYF.

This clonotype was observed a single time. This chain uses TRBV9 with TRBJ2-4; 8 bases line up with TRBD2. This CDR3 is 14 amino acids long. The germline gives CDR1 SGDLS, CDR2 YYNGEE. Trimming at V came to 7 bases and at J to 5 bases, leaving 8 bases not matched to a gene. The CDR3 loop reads CASEDTGGENIQYF. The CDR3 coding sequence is TGTGCCAGCGAAGACACCGGGGGGGAAAACATTCAGTACTTC.